This T cell receptor (beta chain) was retrieved from a study of STAT3 mutations in large granular lymphocyte leukemia. Study-level background: Immunosuppressive therapy was given to more than half of T-LGLL patients. Study findings and constraints: Every T-cell large granular lymphocyte leukemia patient had at least one immunodominant TCR beta clonotype. Clonal expansion was inferred from other time points because no sample existed at each clone's first appearance.

Measured with immunoSEQ multiplex PCR; TCRdb has only the in-frame clones, and not every one. Of 9,500 to 13,000 clones in the sample, around nine tenths were seen once. On this clone itself: Its antigen is currently unknown.

The sample consisted of peripheral blood mononuclear cells. The clonotype was recovered from a man aged 55 to 70 with T-cell large granular lymphocyte leukemia. Some clones in this sample may be carry-over from other donors' samples.

In nucleotides, the CDR3 is TGCGCCAGCAACAGGGGTGGTTCAGAGACCCAGTACTTC. It yields the protein CASNRGGSETQYF. The V gene is TRBV5-1, the J gene TRBJ2-5; TRBD1 agrees at 7 bases. Germline V gene data show CDR1 as SGHRS and CDR2 as YFSETQ. The CDR3 has 13 amino acids. Trimming at V came to 6 bases and at J to 4 bases, leaving 6 bases not matched to a gene.